The 2 T cell receptor beta chains given below trace back to one sample, sequenced in a study of shared clonotypes between healthy human individuals (dated by TCRdb to about 2020). Library construction relied on the immunoSEQ multiplex PCR assay. TCRdb mirrors the immuneACCESS table, restricted to in-frame sequences. Some clones are absent from its copies; in checked studies, under half trace to an unresolved V gene, and the reason for the others is unknown. The sample table shows a few hundred thousand clones, and less than 85% are seen once. Of the sample, 10% is held by the ten largest clones. The material sequenced was memory CD4+ T cells sorted from blood. The meaning of the sample's cell subset or site label: CD45RA-negative fraction. These receptors originate from a man aged 25 to 40 in good health.

J is TRBJ2-3 and V is TRBV28; D call uncertain. This CDR3 region has 14 residues. CDR1 is MDHEN, CDR2 SYDVKM, per germline. V was pared by 1 base and J by 4 bases, with 9 bases between. CDR3 DNA: TGTGCCAGCAGTTTATTCTCCATTGCAGATACGCAGTATTTT. Protein: CASSLFSIADTQYF.

Turning to this clone: Its ends do not fully match the called genes, so a read error is possible. This chain links TRBV7-7 with TRBJ2-2; D unresolved. The CDR3 covers 12 residues. Germline V gene lookup returns CDR1 SSHAT and CDR2 FNYEAQ (reference sequence). DNA of the CDR3: TGTGCTAGCAGCACACAGACCGGGGAGCTGTTTTTT. Its protein product is CASSTQTGELFF.